This T cell receptor beta chain came from a study of blood T cells in healthy people across ages. Points on this clonotype: Its antigen is as yet unknown.

Study results and limitations: Naive CD4+ cell counts and diversity both ran higher in long-lived than in aged donors.

V lost 4 bases, J lost 4 bases, and 5 bases stayed unmatched. Germline V gene data show CDR1 as SQVTM and CDR2 as ANQGSEA. The CDR3 is made up of 15 amino acids. Individuals who donated were healthy Caucasians from Russia aged roughly 6 to 100. Each of the donors had 8 to 10 milliliters of peripheral blood drawn into EDTA-treated Vacutainer tubes. Alongside a J-beta primer mix, a sample-barcoded 5' primer served in a second PCR lasting about 6 to 11 cycles. With 12 random nucleotides, a template-switch adaptor tagged each individual cDNA molecule. TCRdb re-called the 5' RACE reads with MiXCR, one entry per CDR3 protein. The repertoire holds 850,000 to 1,000,000 distinct CDR3 sequences, with around 46% as singletons.

Material for sequencing was blood. This TCR was recovered from a man aged 25-45 years in good health. The gene calls are TRBV29-1 and TRBJ2-2, with 11 bases fitting TRBD2. The CDR3 coding sequence is TGCAGCGTTGGCCTAGCGGGGGGCGCCACCGGGGAGCTGTTTTTT. It encodes CSVGLAGGATGELFF.